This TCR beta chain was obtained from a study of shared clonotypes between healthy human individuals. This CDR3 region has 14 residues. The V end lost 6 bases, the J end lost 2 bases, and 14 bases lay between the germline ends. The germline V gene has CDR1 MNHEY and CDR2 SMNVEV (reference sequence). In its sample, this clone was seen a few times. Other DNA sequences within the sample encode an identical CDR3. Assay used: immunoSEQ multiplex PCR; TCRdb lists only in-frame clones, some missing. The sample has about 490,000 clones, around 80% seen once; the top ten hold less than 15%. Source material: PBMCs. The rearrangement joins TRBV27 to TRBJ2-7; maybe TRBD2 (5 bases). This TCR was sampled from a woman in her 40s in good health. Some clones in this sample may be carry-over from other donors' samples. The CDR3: CASSLKDGTYEQYF. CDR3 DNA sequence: TGTGCCAGCAGCCTTAAGGACGGGACCTACGAGCAGTACTTC.